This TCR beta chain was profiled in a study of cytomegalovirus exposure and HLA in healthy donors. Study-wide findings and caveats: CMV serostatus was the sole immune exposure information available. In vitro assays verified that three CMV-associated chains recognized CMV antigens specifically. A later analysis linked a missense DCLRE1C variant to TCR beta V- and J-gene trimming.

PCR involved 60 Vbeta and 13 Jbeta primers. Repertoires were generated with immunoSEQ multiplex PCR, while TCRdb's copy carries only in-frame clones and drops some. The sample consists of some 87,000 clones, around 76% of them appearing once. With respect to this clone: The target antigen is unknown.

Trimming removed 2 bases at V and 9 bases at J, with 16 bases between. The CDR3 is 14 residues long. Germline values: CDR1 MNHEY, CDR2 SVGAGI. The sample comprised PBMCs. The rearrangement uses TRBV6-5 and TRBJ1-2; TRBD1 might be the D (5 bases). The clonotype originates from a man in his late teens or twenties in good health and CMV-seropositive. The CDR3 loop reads CASSYNRPPASYTF. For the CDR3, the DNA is TGTGCCAGCAGTTACAACAGGCCCCCCGCTAGCTACACCTTC.